This is a list of T cell receptor beta chains from one sample in a study of T cell responses to AZD1222 COVID-19 vaccine. TCRdb's table, derived via immunoSEQ multiplex PCR, lists solely in-frame clones and lacks some. The sample holds approximately 130,000 clones; 80% to 95% are singletons and the top ten take about 3.1%. The specimen comprised peripheral blood, sampled on day 0 of AZD1222 vaccination. Source of these receptors: an adult in good health. Each CDR3 is given without its conserved first and last residue. The order of the fields is CDR3 length, V gene, CDR3 protein.

14,TRBV7-2,ASSPVGAGGYSPLH
8,TRBV29-1,SVERGRIT
12,TRBV6-5,ASRGSGLVHEQY
12,TRBV14,ASSPTSGRNEQF
12,TRBV28,ASRLLSMNTEAF
13,TRBV13,ASSLVQGTNEKLF
12,TRBV18,ASSPPGGPKEQY
11,TRBV5-1,ASSLGLKGTQY
14,TRBV7-2,ASSLGSGPGGSPLH
13,TRBV3-1/TRBV3-2,ASSATDRGDNEQF